One sample yielded the 14 T cell receptor beta chains listed below, sequenced in a study of Ad26.COV2.S vaccination and SARS-CoV-2 variants. Specified treatment: 15 to 20 received Ad26.COV2.S at low or high dose, single or two shots; 5 received placebo; per-sample allocation not given. The investigators took samples on day 63 after the first vaccine or placebo injection. Clones were sequenced by immunoSEQ multiplex PCR, and TCRdb holds only the in-frame ones, with some missing. The repertoire holds 300,000 to 350,000 clones, with roughly 90% as singletons. The sample was peripheral blood, taken in a trial of Ad26.COV2.S vaccine versus placebo. These receptors were obtained from a person between 18 and 60 years old who received the Ad26.COV2.S COVID-19 vaccine or a placebo.

This chain joins TRBV15 and TRBJ1-1, with 7 bases lining up with TRBD1. With V trimmed by 3 bases and J by 5 bases, 9 bases remained unmatched. This CDR3 is 15 amino acids long. CDR1 is LNHNV and CDR2 is YYDKDF in the germline V gene (reference sequence). CDR3 sequence: CATSRNRGGSTEAFF. CDR3 DNA: TGTGCCACCAGCAGGAACAGGGGAGGAAGTACTGAAGCTTTCTTT.

The chain has TRBV28 and TRBJ2-1, with D hard to call. The ends were cut back, 1 base at V and 7 bases at J, with 5 bases in the middle. Germline-derived CDR1 and CDR2 are MDHEN and SYDVKM. The CDR3 is 12 amino acids. Written as DNA, the CDR3 is TGTGCCAGCAGTTTATTGAGAAATGAGCAGTTCTTC. The encoded protein is CASSLLRNEQFF.

This clone was seen a single time. V usage is TRBV4-3 and J usage is TRBJ2-3; 9 nucleotides match TRBD1. CDR3 size: 17 residues. The germline CDR1 and CDR2 sequences are LGHNA and YSLEER. The V segment lost 0 bases and the J segment 5 bases; nucleotides outside the gene matches: 9. In DNA, the CDR3 is TGCGCCAGCAGCCAAGAGCAGCCGGGACAGGGCCGAGATACGCAGTATTTT. This gives the protein CASSQEQPGQGRDTQYF.

The chain couples TRBV7-2 to TRBJ1-4, with TRBD1 as a possible D gene (5 bases). V was clipped by 3 bases and J by 0 bases, with 14 bases between them. The CDR3 has 17 amino acids. Germline CDR1 SGHTA, CDR2 FQGNSA. The CDR3 region is CASSFAGAIATNEKLFF. CDR3 DNA: TGTGCCAGCAGCTTCGCCGGGGCCATTGCAACTAATGAAAAACTGTTTTTT.

The chain links TRBV2 to TRBJ1-4; no reliable D call. The germline V gene encodes CDR1 SNHLY and CDR2 FYNNEI. The length of the CDR3 is 13 residues. V lost 5 bases, J lost 7 bases, and 11 bases lay in between. The CDR3: CASSRAAFEKLFF. In DNA, the CDR3 is TGTGCCAGCAGTAGGGCCGCGTTTGAAAAACTGTTTTTT.

V is TRBV7-9 and J is TRBJ2-1; 11 positions match TRBD2. CDR1 is SEHNR and CDR2 is FQNEAQ in the germline V gene (reference sequence). V trimming: 4 bases; J trimming: 5 bases; junction bases outside the gene matches: 7. The CDR3 is 16 residues long. The CDR3, as DNA: TGTGCCAGCAGCTCACTGGGACTAGCGGTTCACAATGAGCAGTTCTTC. Translation: CASSSLGLAVHNEQFF.

J is TRBJ1-6 and V is TRBV4-1, with TRBD1 matching 9 bases. J was trimmed by 7 bases and V by 4 bases; bases with no gene match: 5. The germline V gene encodes CDR1 MGHRA and CDR2 YSYEKL. This CDR3 is 15 amino acids long. CDR3 nucleotide sequence: TGCGCCAGCAGCCCGGGACAGGGTCCGAATTCACCCCTCCACTTT. Encoded protein: CASSPGQGPNSPLHF.

The genes are TRBV30 and TRBJ1-1; D gene uncertain. The length of the CDR3 is 14 residues. Germline lookup yields CDR1 GTSNPN and CDR2 SVGIG (reference sequence). Trimming stripped 0 bases from V and 5 bases from J, with 13 bases between. For the CDR3, the DNA is TGTGCCTGGAGTGTAGTGGGCTTTTCGACTGAAGCTTTCTTT. It encodes CAWSVVGFSTEAFF.

This sequence joins TRBV15 and TRBJ1-4; D gene uncertain. Between the trimmed V and J ends, which lost 0 bases and 4 bases, there was a span of 9 bases. There are 15 residues in the CDR3. The germline V gene encodes CDR1 LNHNV and CDR2 YYDKDF (reference sequence). CDR3 sequence (DNA): TGTGCCACCAGCAGAGATAGAGGGCTTAATGAAAAACTGTTTTTT. It codes for CATSRDRGLNEKLFF.

The V gene is TRBV27, the J gene TRBJ2-1, with TRBD2 identical over 11 bases. The V gene's germline CDR1 is MNHEY and CDR2 SMNVEV (reference sequence). With 6 bases clipped from V and 0 bases from J, the junction kept 10 bases outside the gene matches. There are 18 residues in the CDR3. CDR3 coding DNA: TGTGCCAGCAGCCGGAGGACTAGCGGGTTGAGCTCCTACAATGAGCAGTTCTTC. Translating it yields CASSRRTSGLSSYNEQFF.

CDR3 bases: TGTGCCAGTAGTATCTACAGGGGAGGCTACACCTTC. This encodes CASSIYRGGYTF. This chain joins TRBV19 and TRBJ1-2; 7 bases line up with TRBD1. Germline CDR1 reads LNHDA; CDR2 reads SQIVND (reference sequence). The CDR3 totals 12 residues. The J segment lost 8 bases and the V segment lost 3 bases, leaving 3 bases of the junction unmatched.

The sample holds a few counts of this clone. J is TRBJ1-2 and V is TRBV30; D remains unclear. CDR1 is GTSNPN and CDR2 is SVGIG in the germline V gene (reference sequence). V lost 2 bases and J lost 4, with 11 bases in between. This CDR3 is 13 amino acids long. In DNA, the CDR3 is TGTGCCTGGAGTCCCGGAACTGTCTATGGCTACACCTTC. It encodes CAWSPGTVYGYTF.

This sequence joins TRBV18 and TRBJ1-1, with unresolved D. Germline assignment: CDR1 KGHSH and CDR2 LQKENI. V was shortened by 3 bases and J by 2 bases, with 4 bases between the two germline ends. This CDR3 has 12 amino acids. CDR3 protein: CASSPYNTEAFF. CDR3 coding DNA: TGTGCCAGCTCACCTTATAACACTGAAGCTTTCTTT.

The chain employs TRBV9 and TRBJ1-1; the D gene is possibly TRBD1 (6 bases). Trimming removed 4 bases from V and 1 base from J, with 11 bases in between. The CDR3 is made up of 14 amino acids. Looked up from germline, CDR1 is SGDLS and CDR2 is YYNGEE. The CDR3 region has the DNA TGTGCCAGCAGCCCCCACAGGGAGAACACTGAAGCTTTCTTT. This translates into CASSPHRENTEAFF.